This T cell receptor beta chain emerged from a study of CD8 T cells in Susac syndrome. Study-level background: Patients with Susac syndrome had blood drawn and were at that point therapy-naive, on corticosteroids, or on intravenous immunoglobulin alone.

Reverse transcription of about 0.45 to 1 ug RNA was performed with random hexamers. TCRdb reprocessed the immunoSEQ multiplex PCR reads with MiXCR, giving one entry per CDR3 protein. The sample includes 150,000 to 200,000 distinct CDR3 sequences, 90% to 95% of them seen just once. Blood CD8+ and CD4+ T cells underwent high-throughput TCR beta sequencing. The study's findings and limits: In Susac patients, clonal expansion was not detected in CD4+ cells.

Germline trimming cut 5 bases from V and 5 bases from J; bases unmatched to any gene: 15. The germline V gene encodes CDR1 SQVTM and CDR2 ANQGSEA. There are 17 residues in the CDR3. Concerning this clonotype: Its specificity is unknown.

The rearrangement uses TRBV29-1 and TRBJ2-2, with TRBD1 identical over 9 bases. Source material: CD4+ T cells from PBMCs. The sequence was obtained from a human donor with Susac syndrome. The CDR3 here is CSVCRFWDRDRTGELFF. The CDR3 bases are TGCAGCGTTTGTAGGTTTTGGGACAGGGATAGGACCGGGGAGCTGTTTTTT.